This T cell receptor beta chain emerged from a study of CD8 T cells in ankylosing spondylitis. General study findings and limits: Disease-linked clones were found to be CD8+ and relatively rare in peripheral blood. Clones tied to disease were said to be significantly enriched in matched ankylosing spondylitis synovial fluid.

This clonotype was observed at least ten times. Its antigen is undetermined. V was clipped by 6 bases and J by 8 bases, with 13 bases between them. The germline CDR1 and CDR2 sequences are MNHNS and SASEGT. CDR3 length: 13 amino acids. A single record per CDR3 protein comes from TCRdb applying MiXCR to the 5' RACE reads. This table has around 130,000 distinct CDR3 sequences, 7% to 10% appearing once. Material for sequencing was blood, either unsorted or a sorted T cell fraction (not recorded which). The receptor comes from a male donor with ankylosing spondylitis or in good health (not recorded which). The chain uses TRBV6-1 and TRBJ2-2; D unresolved. CDR3: CASSPDIFGELFF. CDR3 bases: TGTGCCAGCAGCCCTGACATATTTGGGGAGCTGTTTTTT.